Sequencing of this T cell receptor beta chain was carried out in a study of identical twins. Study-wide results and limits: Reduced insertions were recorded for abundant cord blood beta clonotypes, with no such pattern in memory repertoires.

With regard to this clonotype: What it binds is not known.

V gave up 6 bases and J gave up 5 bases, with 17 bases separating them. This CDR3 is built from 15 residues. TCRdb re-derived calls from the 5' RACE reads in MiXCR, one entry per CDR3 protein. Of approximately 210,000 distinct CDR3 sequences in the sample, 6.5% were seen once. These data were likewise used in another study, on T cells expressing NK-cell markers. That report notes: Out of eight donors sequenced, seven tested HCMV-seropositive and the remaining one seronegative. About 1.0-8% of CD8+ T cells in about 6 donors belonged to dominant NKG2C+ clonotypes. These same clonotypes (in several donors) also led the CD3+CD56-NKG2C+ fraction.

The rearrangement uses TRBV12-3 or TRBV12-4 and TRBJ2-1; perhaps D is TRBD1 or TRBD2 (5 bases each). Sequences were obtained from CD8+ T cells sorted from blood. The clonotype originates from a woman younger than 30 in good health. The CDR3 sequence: CASRSRDGPNNEQFF. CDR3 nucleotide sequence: TGTGCCAGCAGGTCCCGGGACGGACCGAACAATGAGCAGTTCTTC.